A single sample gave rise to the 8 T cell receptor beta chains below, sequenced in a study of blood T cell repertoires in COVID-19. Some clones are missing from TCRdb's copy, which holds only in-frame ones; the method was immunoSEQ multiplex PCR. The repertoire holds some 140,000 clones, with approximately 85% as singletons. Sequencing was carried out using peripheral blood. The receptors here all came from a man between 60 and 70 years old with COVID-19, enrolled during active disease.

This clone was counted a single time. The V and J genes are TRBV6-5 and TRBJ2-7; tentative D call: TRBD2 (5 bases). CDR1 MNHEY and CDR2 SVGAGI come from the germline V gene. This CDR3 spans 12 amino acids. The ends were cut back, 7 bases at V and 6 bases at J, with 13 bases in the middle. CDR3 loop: CASMGSGGEQYF. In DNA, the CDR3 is TGTGCCAGCATGGGCAGCGGCGGCGAGCAGTACTTC.

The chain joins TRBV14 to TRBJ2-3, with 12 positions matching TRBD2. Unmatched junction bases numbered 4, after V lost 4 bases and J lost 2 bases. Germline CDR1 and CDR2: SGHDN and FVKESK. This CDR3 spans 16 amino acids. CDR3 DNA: TGTGCCAGCAGCCGAAGGACTAGCGGGAACACAGATACGCAGTATTTT. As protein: CASSRRTSGNTDTQYF.

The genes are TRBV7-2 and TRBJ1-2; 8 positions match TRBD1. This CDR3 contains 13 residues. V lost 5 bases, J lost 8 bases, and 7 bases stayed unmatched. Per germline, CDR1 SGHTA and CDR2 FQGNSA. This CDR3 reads CASSPRTGRGYTF. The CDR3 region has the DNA TGTGCCAGCAGCCCGCGGACAGGGCGAGGCTACACCTTC.

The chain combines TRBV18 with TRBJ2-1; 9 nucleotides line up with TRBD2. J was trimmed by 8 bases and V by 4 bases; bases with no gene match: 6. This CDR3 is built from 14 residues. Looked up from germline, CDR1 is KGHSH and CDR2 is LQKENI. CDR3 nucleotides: TGTGCCAGCTCACGCGCTAGCGGGAACGATGAGCAGTTCTTC. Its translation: CASSRASGNDEQFF.

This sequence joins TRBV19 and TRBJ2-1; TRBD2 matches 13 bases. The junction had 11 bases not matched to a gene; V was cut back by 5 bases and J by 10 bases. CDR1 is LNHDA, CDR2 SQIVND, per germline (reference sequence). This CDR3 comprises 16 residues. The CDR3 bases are TGTGCCAGTAGTCCGACGGGACTAGCGGGGCCAAGGGAGCAGTTCTTC. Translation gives CASSPTGLAGPREQFF.

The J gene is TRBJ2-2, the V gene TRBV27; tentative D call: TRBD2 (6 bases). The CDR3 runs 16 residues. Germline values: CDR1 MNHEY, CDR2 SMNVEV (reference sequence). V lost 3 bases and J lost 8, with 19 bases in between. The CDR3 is CASSFSIVWGVGELFF. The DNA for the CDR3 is TGTGCCAGCAGTTTTTCGATCGTGTGGGGGGTAGGGGAGCTGTTTTTT.

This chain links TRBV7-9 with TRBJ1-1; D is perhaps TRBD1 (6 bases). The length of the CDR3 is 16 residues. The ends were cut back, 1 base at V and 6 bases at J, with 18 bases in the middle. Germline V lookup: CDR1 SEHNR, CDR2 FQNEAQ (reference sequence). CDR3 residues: CASSLGDLGGAAEAFF. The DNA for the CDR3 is TGTGCCAGCAGCTTAGGGGACCTGGGGGGGGCCGCTGAAGCTTTCTTT. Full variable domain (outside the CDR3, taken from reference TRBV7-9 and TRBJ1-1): DTGVSQNPRHKITKRGQNVTFRCDPISEHNRLYWYRQTLGQGPEFLTYFQNEAQLEKSRLLSDRFSAERPKGSFSTLEIQRTEQGDSAMYLCASSLGDLGGAAEAFFGQGTRLTVV.

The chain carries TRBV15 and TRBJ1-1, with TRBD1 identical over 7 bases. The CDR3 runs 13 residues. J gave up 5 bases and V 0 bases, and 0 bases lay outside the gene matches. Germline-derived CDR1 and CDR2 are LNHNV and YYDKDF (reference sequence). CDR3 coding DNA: TGTGCCACCAGCAGAGAGGGACAGACTGAAGCTTTCTTT. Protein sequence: CATSREGQTEAFF.